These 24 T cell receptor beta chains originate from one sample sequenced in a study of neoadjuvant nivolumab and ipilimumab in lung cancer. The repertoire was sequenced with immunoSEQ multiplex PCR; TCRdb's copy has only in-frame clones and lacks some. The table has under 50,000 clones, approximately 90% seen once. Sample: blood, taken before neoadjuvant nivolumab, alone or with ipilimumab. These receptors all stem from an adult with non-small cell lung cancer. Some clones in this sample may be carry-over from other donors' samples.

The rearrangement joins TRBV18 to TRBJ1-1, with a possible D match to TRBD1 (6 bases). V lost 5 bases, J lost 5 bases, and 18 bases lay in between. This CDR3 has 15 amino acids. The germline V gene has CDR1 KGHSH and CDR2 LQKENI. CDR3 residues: CASSSSRGSGTEAFF. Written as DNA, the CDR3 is TGTGCCAGCTCATCGTCCAGGGGTTCGGGGACTGAAGCTTTCTTT.

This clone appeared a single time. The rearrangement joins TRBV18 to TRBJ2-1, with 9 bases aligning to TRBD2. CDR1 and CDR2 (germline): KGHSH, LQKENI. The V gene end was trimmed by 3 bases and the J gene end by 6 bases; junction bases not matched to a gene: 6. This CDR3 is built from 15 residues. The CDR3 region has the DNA TGTGCCAGCTCACCCTCAGCGGGAGGTTTCAATGAGCAGTTCTTC. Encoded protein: CASSPSAGGFNEQFF.

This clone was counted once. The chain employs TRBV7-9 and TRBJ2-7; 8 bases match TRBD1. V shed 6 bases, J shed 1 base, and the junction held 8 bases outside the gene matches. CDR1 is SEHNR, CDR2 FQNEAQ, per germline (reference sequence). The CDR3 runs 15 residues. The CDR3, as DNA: TGTGCCAGCAGTCCTGGACAGGGTGGGTCCTACGAGCAGTACTTC. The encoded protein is CASSPGQGGSYEQYF.

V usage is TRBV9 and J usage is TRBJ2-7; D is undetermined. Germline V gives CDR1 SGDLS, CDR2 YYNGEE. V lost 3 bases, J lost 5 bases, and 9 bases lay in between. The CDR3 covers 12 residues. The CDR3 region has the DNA TGTGCCAGCAGCGGACTCAGGAACGAGCAGTACTTC. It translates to CASSGLRNEQYF.

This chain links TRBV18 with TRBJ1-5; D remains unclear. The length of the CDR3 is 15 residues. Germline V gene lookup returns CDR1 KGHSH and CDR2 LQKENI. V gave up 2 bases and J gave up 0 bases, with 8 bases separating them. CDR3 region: CASSPNGGSNQPQHF. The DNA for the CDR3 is TGTGCCAGCTCACCAAACGGAGGTAGCAATCAGCCCCAGCATTTT.

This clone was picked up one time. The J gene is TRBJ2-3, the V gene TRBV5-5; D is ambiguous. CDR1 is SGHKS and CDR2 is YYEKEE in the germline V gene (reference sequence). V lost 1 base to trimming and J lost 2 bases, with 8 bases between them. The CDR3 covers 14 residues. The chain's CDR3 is CASSLRISTDTQYF. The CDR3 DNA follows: TGTGCCAGCAGCTTGCGTATATCCACAGATACGCAGTATTTT.

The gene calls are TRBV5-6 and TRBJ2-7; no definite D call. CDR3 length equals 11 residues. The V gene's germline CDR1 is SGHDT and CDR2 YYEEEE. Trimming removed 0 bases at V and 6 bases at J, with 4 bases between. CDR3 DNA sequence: TGTGCCAGCAGCTTGGAGAGCGAGCAGTACTTC. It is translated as CASSLESEQYF.

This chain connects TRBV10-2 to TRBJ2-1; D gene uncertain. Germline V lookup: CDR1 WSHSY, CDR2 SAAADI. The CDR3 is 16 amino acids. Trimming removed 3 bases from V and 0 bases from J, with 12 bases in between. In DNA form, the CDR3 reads TGCGCCAGCAGTGAATCGGTGTCGAGCTCCTACAATGAGCAGTTCTTC. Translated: CASSESVSSSYNEQFF.

The CDR3 here is CASRPGTGRTDTQYF. Written as DNA, the CDR3 is TGTGCCAGCAGACCAGGGACAGGGCGCACAGATACGCAGTATTTT. The chain links TRBV11-1 to TRBJ2-3, with 9 bases matching TRBD1. Germline V CDR1 and CDR2: SGHAT, FQDESV (reference sequence). Germline trimming cut 6 bases from V and 1 base from J; bases unmatched to any gene: 5. The CDR3 runs to 15 residues. Using reference TRBV11-1 and TRBJ2-3 for the parts outside the CDR3, the full variable domain is EAEVAQSPRYKITEKSQAVAFWCDPISGHATLYWYRQILGQGPELLVQFQDESVVDDSQLPKDRFSAERLKGVDSTLKIQPAELGDSAMYLCASRPGTGRTDTQYFGPGTRLTVL.

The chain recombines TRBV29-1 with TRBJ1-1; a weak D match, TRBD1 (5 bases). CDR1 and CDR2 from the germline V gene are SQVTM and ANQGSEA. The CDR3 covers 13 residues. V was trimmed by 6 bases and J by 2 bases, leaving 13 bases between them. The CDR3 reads CSVAGTANTEAFF. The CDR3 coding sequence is TGCAGCGTAGCCGGGACGGCTAACACTGAAGCTTTCTTT. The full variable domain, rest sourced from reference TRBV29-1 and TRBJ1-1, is SAVISQKPSRDICQRGTSLTIQCQVDSQVTMMFWYRQQPGQSLTLIATANQGSEATYESGFVIDKFPISRPNLTFSTLTVSNMSPEDSSIYLCSVAGTANTEAFFGQGTRLTVV.

CDR3 region: CASSFGPTYGYTF. The CDR3 bases are TGTGCCAGCAGTTTTGGGCCTACCTATGGCTACACCTTC. V gene TRBV27 combines with J gene TRBJ1-2; D is unclear. The CDR3 spans 13 residues. The V end lost 3 bases, the J end lost 4 bases, and 9 bases lay between the germline ends. The germline gives CDR1 MNHEY, CDR2 SMNVEV (reference sequence).

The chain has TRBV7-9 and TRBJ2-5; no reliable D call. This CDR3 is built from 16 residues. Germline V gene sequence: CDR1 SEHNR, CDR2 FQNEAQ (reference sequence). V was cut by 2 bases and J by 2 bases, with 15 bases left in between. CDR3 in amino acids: CASSLMTSSRQETQYF. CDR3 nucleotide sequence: TGTGCCAGCAGCTTAATGACAAGCTCGCGGCAAGAGACCCAGTACTTC.

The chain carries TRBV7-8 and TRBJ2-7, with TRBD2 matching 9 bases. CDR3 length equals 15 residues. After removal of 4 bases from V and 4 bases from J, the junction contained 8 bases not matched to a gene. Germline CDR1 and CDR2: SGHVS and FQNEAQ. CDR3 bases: TGTGCCAGCAGCTCAAGTCTGGCGGGAGGGTACGAGCAGTACTTC. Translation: CASSSSLAGGYEQYF.

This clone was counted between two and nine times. CDR3 sequence: CASSQDGLGQYF. CDR3 nucleotide sequence: TGCGCCAGCAGCCAAGATGGGTTAGGGCAGTACTTC. This chain joins TRBV4-1 and TRBJ2-7; D call uncertain. This CDR3 is 12 amino acids long. Looked up from germline, CDR1 is MGHRA and CDR2 is YSYEKL. Between the trimmed V and J ends, which lost 0 bases and 9 bases, there was a span of 9 bases.

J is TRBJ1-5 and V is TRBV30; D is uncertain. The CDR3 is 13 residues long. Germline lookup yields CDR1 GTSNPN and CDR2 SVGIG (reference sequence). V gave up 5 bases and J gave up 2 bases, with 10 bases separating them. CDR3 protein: CAWGKEGNQPQHF. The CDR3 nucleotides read TGTGCCTGGGGTAAGGAGGGCAATCAGCCCCAGCATTTT.

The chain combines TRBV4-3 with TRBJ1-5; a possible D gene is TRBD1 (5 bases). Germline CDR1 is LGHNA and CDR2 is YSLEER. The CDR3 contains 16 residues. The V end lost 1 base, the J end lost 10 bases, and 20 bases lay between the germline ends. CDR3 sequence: CASSQGAGDGGSPQHF. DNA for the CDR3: TGCGCCAGCAGCCAAGGGGCCGGGGACGGAGGGTCCCCCCAGCATTTT.

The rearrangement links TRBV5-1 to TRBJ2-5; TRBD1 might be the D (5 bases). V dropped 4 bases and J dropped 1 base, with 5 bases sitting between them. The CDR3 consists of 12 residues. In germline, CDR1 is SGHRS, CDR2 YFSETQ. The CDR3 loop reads CASSRGQETQYF. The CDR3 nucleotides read TGCGCCAGCAGCAGGGGCCAAGAGACCCAGTACTTC.

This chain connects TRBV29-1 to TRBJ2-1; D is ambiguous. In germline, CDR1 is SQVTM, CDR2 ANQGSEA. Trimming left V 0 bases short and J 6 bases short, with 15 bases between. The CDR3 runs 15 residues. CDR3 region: CSVEDRRLVGNEQFF. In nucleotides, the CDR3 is TGCAGCGTTGAAGACCGGCGGCTAGTGGGCAATGAGCAGTTCTTC.

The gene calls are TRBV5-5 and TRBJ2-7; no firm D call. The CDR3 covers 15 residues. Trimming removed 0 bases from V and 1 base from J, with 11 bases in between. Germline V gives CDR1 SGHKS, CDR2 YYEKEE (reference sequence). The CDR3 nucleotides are TGTGCCAGCAGCTTGGAACCTCCCCGTTCCTACGAGCAGTACTTC. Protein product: CASSLEPPRSYEQYF.

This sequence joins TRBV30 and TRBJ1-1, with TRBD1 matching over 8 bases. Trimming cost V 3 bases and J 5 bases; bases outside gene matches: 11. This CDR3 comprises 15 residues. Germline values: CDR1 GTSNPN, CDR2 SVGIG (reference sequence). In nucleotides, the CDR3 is TGTGCCTGGAGACTCTACAGGGGGATTAGTACTGAAGCTTTCTTT. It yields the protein CAWRLYRGISTEAFF.

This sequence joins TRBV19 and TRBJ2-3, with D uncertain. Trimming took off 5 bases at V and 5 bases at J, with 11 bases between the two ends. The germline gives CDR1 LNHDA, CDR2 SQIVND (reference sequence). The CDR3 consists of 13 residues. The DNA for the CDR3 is TGTGCCAGTAGTCCCCGGGTTCAAGATACGCAGTATTTT. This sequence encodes CASSPRVQDTQYF. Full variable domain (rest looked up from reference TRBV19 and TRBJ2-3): DGGITQSPKYLFRKEGQNVTLSCEQNLNHDAMYWYRQDPGQGLRLIYYSQIVNDFQKGDIAEGYSVSREKKESFPLTVTSAQKNPTAFYLCASSPRVQDTQYFGPGTRLTVL.

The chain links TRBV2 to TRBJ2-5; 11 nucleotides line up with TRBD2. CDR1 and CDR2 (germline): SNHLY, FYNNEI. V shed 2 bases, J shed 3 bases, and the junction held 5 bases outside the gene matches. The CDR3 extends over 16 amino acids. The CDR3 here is CASSEYLAGGKETQYF. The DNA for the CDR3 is TGTGCCAGCAGTGAATATCTAGCGGGAGGAAAAGAGACCCAGTACTTC.

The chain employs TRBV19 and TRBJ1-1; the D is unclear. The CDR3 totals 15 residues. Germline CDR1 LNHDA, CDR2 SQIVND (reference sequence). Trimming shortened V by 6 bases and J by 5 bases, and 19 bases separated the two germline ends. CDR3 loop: CASRGEEWGGTEAFF. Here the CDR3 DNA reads TGTGCCAGTAGGGGAGAGGAATGGGGAGGGACTGAAGCTTTCTTT.

The CDR3 DNA sequence: TGTGCCACCAGCACCATGTTCGGGCCGAGGAGGAGCTCCTACAATGAGCAGTTCTTC. Its translation: CATSTMFGPRRSSYNEQFF. This chain links TRBV15 with TRBJ2-1; the D gene is possibly TRBD2 (5 bases). Germline V CDR1 and CDR2: LNHNV, YYDKDF (reference sequence). The CDR3 length is 19 residues. Trimming removed 4 bases at V and 0 bases at J, with 22 bases between.